The source of this TCR beta chain is a study of T cell changes during pregnancy in multiple sclerosis. Assay used: immunoSEQ multiplex PCR; TCRdb lists only in-frame clones, some missing. The table includes tens of thousands of clones, about 91% detected once. This clone was counted once. The germline CDR1 and CDR2 sequences are SEHNR and FQNEAQ (reference sequence). The CDR3 is 16 amino acids. The V end lost 4 bases, the J end lost 1 base, and 15 bases lay between the germline ends. This receptor was taken from a female donor with multiple sclerosis, enrolled in a pregnancy study. Sample: peripheral blood, taken after pregnancy. The chain joins TRBV7-9 to TRBJ2-3, with D possibly being TRBD1 (6 bases). The CDR3 is CASSSLQGLGTDTQYF. The CDR3, as DNA: TGTGCCAGCAGCTCTCTCCAGGGGCTGGGCACAGATACGCAGTATTTT.